Below, 26 T cell receptor beta chains from the same sample are listed, as sequenced in a study of shared clonotypes between healthy human individuals. The naive CD8 subset, CD45RO-negative cells positively selected for CCR7, excluded terminally differentiated effector memory CD45RA+ cells. Produced via immunoSEQ multiplex PCR; TCRdb's table is partial and in-frame only. The table lists about 2.1 million clones, 93% of them singletons. The material sequenced was naive CD8+ T cells from PBMCs. Every receptor here comes from a man between 18 and 35 years old in good health. Some clones in this sample may be carry-over from other donors' samples.

Notes on this clone: Other DNA sequences from this sample encode an identical CDR3 as well. The V and J genes are TRBV19 and TRBJ1-1; D gene unclear. The CDR3 covers 13 residues. V shed 3 bases and J shed 3 bases, with 8 bases lying between them. From germline, CDR1 is LNHDA and CDR2 SQIVND (reference sequence). CDR3 region: CASSIGQYTEAFF. As DNA, the CDR3 is TGTGCCAGTAGTATTGGGCAGTACACTGAAGCTTTCTTT.

The chain combines TRBV4-3 with TRBJ2-1; possible D gene TRBD2, 5 bases. CDR1 is LGHNA, CDR2 YSLEER, per germline. Trimming pared 5 bases from V and 6 bases from J, leaving 23 bases between. CDR3 length: 17 amino acids. In nucleotides, the CDR3 is TGCGCCAGCAGCGGTACCCTAAGAGGGCCCAATCGCAATGAGCAGTTCTTC. Protein: CASSGTLRGPNRNEQFF.

The J gene is TRBJ1-4, the V gene TRBV30; TRBD1 might be the D (6 bases). The CDR3 length is 15 residues. The V and J ends lost 5 bases and 5 bases respectively, with 18 bases between them. The germline V gene has CDR1 GTSNPN and CDR2 SVGIG (reference sequence). The CDR3 region is CAWLTWTARNEKLFF. The CDR3 region has the DNA TGTGCCTGGCTCACATGGACAGCGAGGAATGAAAAACTGTTTTTT.

This chain links TRBV18 with TRBJ1-4; 7 bases are shared with TRBD1. The germline V gene has CDR1 KGHSH and CDR2 LQKENI. With V trimmed by 2 bases and J by 8 bases, 8 bases remained unmatched. This CDR3 region has 15 residues. The CDR3 is CASSPNRQGGEKLFF. The CDR3 nucleotides are TGTGCCAGCTCACCAAATAGACAGGGAGGAGAAAAACTGTTTTTT.

On this clone: The same CDR3 arises from other DNA sequences in this sample as well. This sequence joins TRBV19 and TRBJ1-1, with no clear D. This CDR3 has 13 residues. Germline assignment: CDR1 LNHDA and CDR2 SQIVND (reference sequence). The ends were cut back, 8 bases at V and 1 base at J, with 11 bases in the middle. The CDR3 DNA is TGTGCCAGTCGCACAGATGGGAACACTGAAGCTTTCTTT. It yields the protein CASRTDGNTEAFF. Full variable domain (remainder filled in from reference TRBV19 and TRBJ1-1): DGGITQSPKYLFRKEGQNVTLSCEQNLNHDAMYWYRQDPGQGLRLIYYSQIVNDFQKGDIAEGYSVSREKKESFPLTVTSAQKNPTAFYLCASRTDGNTEAFFGQGTRLTVV.

In this sample, this clone turned up once. The chain has TRBV6-5 and TRBJ2-1; TRBD1 matches at 8 bases. The V segment lost 0 bases and the J segment 9 bases; nucleotides outside the gene matches: 7. This CDR3 is 15 amino acids long. The germline V gene has CDR1 MNHEY and CDR2 SVGAGI. The CDR3 DNA is TGTGCCAGCAGTTACTCGAGGACAGGGTTGACTGAGCAGTTCTTC. The encoded protein is CASSYSRTGLTEQFF.

The J gene is TRBJ1-2, the V gene TRBV28, with D possibly matching TRBD1 (6 bases). This CDR3 comprises 16 residues. Germline V CDR1 and CDR2: MDHEN, SYDVKM. V lost 4 bases to trimming and J lost 5 bases, with 20 bases between them. Here the CDR3 DNA reads TGTGCCAGCAGTTCCTCTCGACAGGAGCTACCATATGGCTACACCTTC. This encodes CASSSSRQELPYGYTF.

The chain has TRBV5-1 and TRBJ2-7; possible D gene TRBD2, 6 bases. The CDR3 runs 14 residues. Germline CDR1 SGHRS, CDR2 YFSETQ. Trimming took off 0 bases at V and 4 bases at J, with 11 bases between the two ends. Here the CDR3 DNA reads TGCGCCAGCAGCTTGGTTGGACTAACATACGAGCAGTACTTC. This codes for CASSLVGLTYEQYF.

This clone was detected only a few times. This sequence joins TRBV13 and TRBJ1-5; D remains unclear. Germline V gene data show CDR1 as PRHDT and CDR2 as FYEKMQ (reference sequence). This CDR3 spans 13 amino acids. Trimming pared 8 bases from V and 2 bases from J, leaving 10 bases between. The CDR3 sequence: CASSVGGNQPQHF. CDR3 in DNA: TGTGCCAGCTCGGTCGGGGGCAATCAGCCCCAGCATTTT.

The rearrangement links TRBV27 to TRBJ1-2; D unclear. CDR3 size: 15 residues. Germline V lookup: CDR1 MNHEY, CDR2 SMNVEV (reference sequence). V was clipped by 3 bases and J by 4 bases, with 15 bases between them. DNA for the CDR3: TGTGCCAGCAGTTTTTCAGCCCGTGCCTTCTATGGCTACACCTTC. Its translation is CASSFSARAFYGYTF.

The rearrangement links TRBV9 to TRBJ1-2; a possible D gene is TRBD1 (6 bases). Trimming stripped 0 bases from V and 6 bases from J, with 15 bases between. The CDR3 contains 15 residues. The V gene's germline CDR1 is SGDLS and CDR2 YYNGEE. This CDR3 reads CASSVAGTGFNGYTF. The CDR3 nucleotides read TGTGCCAGCAGCGTAGCGGGAACAGGGTTTAATGGCTACACCTTC.

Notes on this clone: The junction shows a germline mismatch at one end, possibly a read error. J is TRBJ2-7 and V is TRBV4-3; perhaps D is TRBD1 or TRBD2 (5 bases each). CDR3 length: 13 residues. Germline V gives CDR1 LGHNA, CDR2 YSLEER. The CDR3 spells CASSQGLNGDRDF. The CDR3 nucleotides are TGCGCCAGCAGCCAAGGGCTTAATGGGGACCGGGACTTC.

The chain recombines TRBV27 with TRBJ2-7, with TRBD1 identical over 9 bases. Germline CDR1 MNHEY, CDR2 SMNVEV (reference sequence). The V and J ends lost 5 bases and 2 bases, in that order; junction bases with no gene match: 4. This CDR3 contains 14 residues. DNA for the CDR3: TGTGCCAGCAGTCCGGGACAGGGAACCTACGAGCAGTACTTC. Its translation is CASSPGQGTYEQYF.

The V call is TRBV18, the J call TRBJ2-4, with D unclear. The germline V gene encodes CDR1 KGHSH and CDR2 LQKENI. V gave up 1 base and J gave up 1 base, with 14 bases separating them. The CDR3 is 17 residues long. The CDR3 region is CASSPLLGPVAKNIQYF. CDR3 coding DNA: TGTGCCAGCTCACCACTTCTGGGCCCTGTGGCCAAAAACATTCAGTACTTC.

CDR3 sequence (DNA): TGTGCCATCAGTGGGGCGGACGGGCACTACGAGCAGTACTTC. The encoded protein is CAISGADGHYEQYF. The V gene is TRBV10-3, the J gene TRBJ2-7, with D uncertain. The ends were cut back, 4 bases at V and 3 bases at J, with 13 bases in the middle. There are 14 residues in the CDR3. Germline lookup yields CDR1 ENHRY and CDR2 SYGVKD.

CDR3 coding DNA: TGTGCCAGCAGCCGAGCCGAGACAGGGATAGGGCTGGCAAACTATGGCTACACCTTC. It specifies CASSRAETGIGLANYGYTF. The gene calls are TRBV27 and TRBJ1-2; 7 bases line up with TRBD1. V was pared by 6 bases and J by 2 bases, with 21 bases of the junction left unmatched. This CDR3 contains 19 residues. Germline loops: CDR1 MNHEY, CDR2 SMNVEV (reference sequence).

For this clone: The identical CDR3 is also encoded by other nucleotide sequences in the sample. The rearrangement joins TRBV27 to TRBJ1-1, with 10 bases lining up with TRBD1. Germline values: CDR1 MNHEY, CDR2 SMNVEV (reference sequence). Losses at the gene ends were 4 bases for V and 4 bases for J; bases not matched to a gene: 3. The CDR3 contains 14 residues. The CDR3 region is CASSWTGGFTEAFF. DNA for the CDR3: TGTGCCAGCAGTTGGACAGGGGGGTTCACTGAAGCTTTCTTT.

The chain carries TRBV30 and TRBJ2-3, with 8 bases aligning to TRBD1. The trim removed 2 bases at V and 2 bases at J, leaving 9 bases unmatched. Germline-derived CDR1 and CDR2 are GTSNPN and SVGIG (reference sequence). The CDR3 is 16 amino acids. The CDR3 spells CAWSLWDRRITDTQYF. For the CDR3, the DNA is TGTGCCTGGAGTTTATGGGACAGGAGAATCACAGATACGCAGTATTTT.

The chain is built from TRBV10-3 and TRBJ1-5; TRBD1 might be the D (5 bases). Germline V gene lookup returns CDR1 ENHRY and CDR2 SYGVKD. This CDR3 has 14 residues. The V end was cut by 10 bases, the J end by 1 base, with 14 bases between. As DNA, the CDR3 is TGTGCCACCGGCGGGGCAGGCAGCAATCAGCCCCAGCATTTT. It codes for CATGGAGSNQPQHF.

Concerning this clone itself: The sample carries other DNA sequences with the same CDR3. This chain joins TRBV27 and TRBJ2-7; D remains ambiguous. The germline CDR1 and CDR2 sequences are MNHEY and SMNVEV (reference sequence). The V gene lost 0 bases and the J gene lost 2 bases, with 5 bases spanning the gap. The CDR3 runs to 13 residues. CDR3 protein: CASSLSGAYEQYF. CDR3 nucleotides: TGTGCCAGCAGTTTATCCGGCGCCTACGAGCAGTACTTC.

CDR3 in amino acids: CASSFRDRGLNAQYF. The CDR3 DNA reads TGTGCCAGCAGCTTTCGGGACAGGGGGCTTAATGCCCAGTACTTC. The chain recombines TRBV5-8 with TRBJ2-5; TRBD1 agrees at 12 bases. With V trimmed by 2 bases and J by 9 bases, 8 bases remained unmatched. This CDR3 comprises 15 residues. Germline V CDR1 and CDR2: SGHTS, YDEGEE.

The chain is built from TRBV6-5 and TRBJ1-1; D is undetermined. Germline assignment: CDR1 MNHEY and CDR2 SVGAGI. The length of the CDR3 is 13 residues. Between the trimmed V and J ends, which lost 8 bases and 0 bases, there was a span of 10 bases. In DNA, the CDR3 is TGTGCCAGCGCAGACGGCTTGAACACTGAAGCTTTCTTT. Its translation: CASADGLNTEAFF.

The chain employs TRBV7-2 and TRBJ2-7, with a possible D match to TRBD2 (6 bases). Trimming removed 5 bases from V and 4 bases from J, with 15 bases in between. CDR3 length equals 14 residues. Germline V gene data show CDR1 as SGHTA and CDR2 as FQGNSA. The CDR3: CASSPWGEIYEQYF. CDR3 bases: TGTGCCAGCAGCCCCTGGGGGGAGATATACGAGCAGTACTTC.

The V and J genes are TRBV7-9 and TRBJ2-1, with 8 bases that match TRBD2. The CDR3 sequence is 14 residues long. Looked up from germline, CDR1 is SEHNR and CDR2 is FQNEAQ (reference sequence). Trimming took 8 bases from V and 7 from J; bases not matched to a gene: 10. The CDR3 DNA reads as TGTGCCAGCGCTTCAGAGCGGGAGAGGAATGAGCAGTTCTTC. Translating it yields CASASERERNEQFF.

The gene calls are TRBV7-8 and TRBJ2-3; 7 bases fit TRBD2. This CDR3 contains 15 residues. Germline CDR1 is SGHVS and CDR2 is FQNEAQ. Trimming took 5 bases from V and 6 from J; bases not matched to a gene: 11. The chain's CDR3 is CASSQVRLATDTQYF. CDR3 bases: TGTGCCAGCAGCCAGGTGCGACTAGCTACCGATACGCAGTATTTT.

The rearrangement links TRBV6-6 to TRBJ2-1; perhaps TRBD1 as D (5 bases). CDR3 size: 15 residues. V shed 0 bases and J shed 10 bases, with 16 bases lying between them. Germline values: CDR1 MNHNY, CDR2 SVGAGI (reference sequence). Written as DNA, the CDR3 is TGTGCCAGCAGTTACTCGTGGCAGGGAAAGGGGGAGCAGTTCTTC. Protein: CASSYSWQGKGEQFF.